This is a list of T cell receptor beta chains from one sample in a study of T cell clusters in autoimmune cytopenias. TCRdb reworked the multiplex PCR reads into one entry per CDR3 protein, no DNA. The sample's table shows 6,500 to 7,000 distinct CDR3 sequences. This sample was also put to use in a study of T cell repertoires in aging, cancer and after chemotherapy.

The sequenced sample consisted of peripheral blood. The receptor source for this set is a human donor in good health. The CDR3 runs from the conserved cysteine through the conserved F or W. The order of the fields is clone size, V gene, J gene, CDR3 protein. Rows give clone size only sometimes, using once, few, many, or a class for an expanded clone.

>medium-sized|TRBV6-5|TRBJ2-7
CASSYLYEQYF
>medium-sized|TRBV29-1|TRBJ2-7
CSAEGREPSYEQYF
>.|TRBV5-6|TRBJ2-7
CASSPSARRADEQYF
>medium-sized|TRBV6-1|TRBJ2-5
CASSEHVREGTQYF
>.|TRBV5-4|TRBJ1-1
CASSLGGVNTEAFF
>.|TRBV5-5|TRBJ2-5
CASSYPGQQETQYF
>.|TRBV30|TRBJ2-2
CAWSGRDRIPGELFF
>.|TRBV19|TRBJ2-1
CASSIDRGSAYNEQFF
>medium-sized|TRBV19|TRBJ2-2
CASSIFAGPNTGELFF
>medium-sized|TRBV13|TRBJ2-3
CASSFLGRLTDTQYF
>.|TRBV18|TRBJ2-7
CASSRHLGGDEQYF
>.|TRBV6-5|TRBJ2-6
CASRGRDSGANVLTF
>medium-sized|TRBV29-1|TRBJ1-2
CSVGRDPETNYGYTF
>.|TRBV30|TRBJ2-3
CAWSARTSGRAEDTQYF
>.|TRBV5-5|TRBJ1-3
CASSFNSGNTIYF
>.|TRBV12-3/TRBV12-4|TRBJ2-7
CASSYMGLAGGRSSYEQYF
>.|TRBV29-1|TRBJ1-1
CSGGWGAGGTEAFF
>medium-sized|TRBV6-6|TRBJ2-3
CASSAIAGGPNTQYF
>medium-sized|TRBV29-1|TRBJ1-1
CSVEASRNTEAFF
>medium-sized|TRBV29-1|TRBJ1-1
CSGMIRGDTEAFF
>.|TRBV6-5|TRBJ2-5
CASSQALAETQYF
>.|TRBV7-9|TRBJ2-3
CASSLGASGSTDTQYF
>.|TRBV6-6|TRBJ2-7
CASSPGAVPEQYF
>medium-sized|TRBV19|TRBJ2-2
CASSITADGELFF
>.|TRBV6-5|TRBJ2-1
CASSYDWGYNEQFF
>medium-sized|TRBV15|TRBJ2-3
CATSRASTDTQYF
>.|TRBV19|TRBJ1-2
CASSISGQAYGYTF
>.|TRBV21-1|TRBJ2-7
CASSPPQDSYEQYF
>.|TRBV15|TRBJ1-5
CATSRPGRYNQPQHF
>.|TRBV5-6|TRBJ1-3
CASSSPTGVGNTIYF
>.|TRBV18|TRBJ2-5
CASSPPGQGAGGETQYF
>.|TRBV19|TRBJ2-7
CASNAHTGGNLYEQYF
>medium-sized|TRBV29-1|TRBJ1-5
CSAKANGDQHF
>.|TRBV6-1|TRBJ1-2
CASSGTTGGFYGYTF
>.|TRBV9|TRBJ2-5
CASSVGDRASQETQYF
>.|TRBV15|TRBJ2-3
CATSRDRPDTQYF
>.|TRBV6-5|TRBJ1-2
CASSSPGQGDYGYTF
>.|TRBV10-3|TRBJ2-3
CAISDPGARAADTQYF
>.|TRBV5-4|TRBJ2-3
CASSPKEGARLPDTQYF
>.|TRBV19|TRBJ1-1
CASSNTGTGNGTEAFF
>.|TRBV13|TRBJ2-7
CASSAHGQGGYEQYF
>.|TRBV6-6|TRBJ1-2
CASNGGNNYGYTF
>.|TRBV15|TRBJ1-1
CATSRDRMTEAFF
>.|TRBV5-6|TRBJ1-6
CASSFGGGSDSPLHF
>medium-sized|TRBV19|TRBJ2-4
CASSIDRGGGKNIQYF
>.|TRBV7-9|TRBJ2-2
CASSPRSGWPGELFF
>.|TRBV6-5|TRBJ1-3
CASSYSMNRLRGNTIYF
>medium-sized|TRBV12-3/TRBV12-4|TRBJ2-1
CASSFSGEQFF
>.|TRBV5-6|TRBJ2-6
CASSLRRISGANVLTF
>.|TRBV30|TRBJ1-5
CAWSNRGVPYRNQPQHF
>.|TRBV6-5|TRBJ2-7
CASSTGLAGFYEQYF
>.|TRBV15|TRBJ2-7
CATSRVRASGYYEQYF
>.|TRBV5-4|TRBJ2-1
CASSSLIRTGDGNNEQFF
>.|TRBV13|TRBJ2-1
CASSLDTRDDSYNEQFF
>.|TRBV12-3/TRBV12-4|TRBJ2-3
CASSVKIDTQYF
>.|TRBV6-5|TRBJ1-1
CASREQGSGTEAFF
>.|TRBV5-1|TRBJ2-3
CASSDQGGTQYF
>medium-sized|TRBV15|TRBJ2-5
CATSSEETQYF
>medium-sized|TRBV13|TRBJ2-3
CASSSAGTASTDTQYF